A selection of T cell receptor beta chains follows, all from one sample in a study of blood T cell repertoires in COVID-19. Here immunoSEQ multiplex PCR was the method, and the copy in TCRdb shows in-frame clones only, minus some. Of some 100,000 clones detected, around 90% appear once; the ten largest clones hold around 8.1%. The sample comprised peripheral blood. The source is a woman between 70 and 85 years old with acute or convalescent COVID-19. The CDR3 runs from the conserved cysteine through the conserved F or W. The D gene is left open where the match is weak. Where a row states a size, it is once, few, many or the class of an expanded clone; other rows omit it.

clone size,J gene,V gene,D gene,CDR3 DNA,CDR3 protein
NA,TRBJ2-2,TRBV5-1,TRBD1,TGCGCCAGCAGCACCCGACAGGGGTCGACCGGGGAGCTGTTTTTT,CASSTRQGSTGELFF
few,TRBJ1-2,TRBV9,TRBD1,TGTGCCAGCAGCTCAAGGACAGGGGCAATAGGCTTC,CASSSRTGAIGF
NA,TRBJ1-3,TRBV5-3,TRBD1,TGTGCCAGAAGCCTACCGACAGGGAGGAACACCATATATTTT,CARSLPTGRNTIYF
NA,TRBJ1-3,TRBV4-1,NA,TGCGCCAGCAGCCAAGATGTGAGCTCTGGAAACACCATATATTTT,CASSQDVSSGNTIYF
NA,TRBJ1-3,TRBV9,NA,TGTGCCAGCAGCGTAATCGGAGGGTTTGGAAACACCATATATTTT,CASSVIGGFGNTIYF
NA,TRBJ1-1,TRBV5-1,NA,TGCGCCAGCAGCTTTGCGCCAGACAAGAACACTGAAGCTTTCTTT,CASSFAPDKNTEAFF
NA,TRBJ2-1,TRBV5-1,NA,TGCGCCAGCAGCCCGGACAGTAGGAACATGGACGAGCAGTTCTTC,CASSPDSRNMDEQFF
NA,TRBJ2-5,TRBV7-8,NA,TGTGCCAGCAGCGTGGGGTTCGGAGGAGAGACCCAGTACTTC,CASSVGFGGETQYF
NA,TRBJ1-1,TRBV5-5,NA,TGTGCCAGCAGCTTGGACCCTGGGACATATTCTGCGGCTTTCTTT,CASSLDPGTYSAAFF
NA,TRBJ1-2,TRBV27,TRBD1,TGTGCCAGCAGGTACGACAGGGCAGATGGCTACACCTTC,CASRYDRADGYTF
once,TRBJ2-1,TRBV5-1,NA,TGCGCCAGCAGCTTAGAAGGACTGGACTCCTACAATGAGCAGTTCTTC,CASSLEGLDSYNEQFF
NA,TRBJ2-7,TRBV21-1,NA,TGTGCCAGCAGCGGGAGGGAGGGATCCTACGAGCAGTACTTC,CASSGREGSYEQYF
NA,TRBJ1-2,TRBV20-1,NA,TGCAGTGCTAAAGGGGTTTTTGGCTACACCTTC,CSAKGVFGYTF
NA,TRBJ2-1,TRBV27,NA,TGTGCCAGCGGAAGGAGTGGCCGCTCCTACAATGAGCAGTTCTTC,CASGRSGRSYNEQFF
NA,TRBJ1-3,TRBV28,TRBD1,TGTGCCAGCACACCCGACAGGGTCCGGGGAAACACCATATATTTT,CASTPDRVRGNTIYF
NA,TRBJ1-6,TRBV9,NA,TGTGCCAGCAGCGTAAAGGGGCTAAGTAATTCACCCCTCCACTTT,CASSVKGLSNSPLHF
NA,TRBJ2-7,TRBV6-5,NA,TGTGCCAGCCGACGGGACACCTACGAGCAGTACTTC,CASRRDTYEQYF